The 20 T cell receptor beta chains in this list originate from one sample, sequenced in a study of T cell responses to AZD1222 COVID-19 vaccine. The repertoire was sequenced with immunoSEQ multiplex PCR; TCRdb's copy has only in-frame clones and lacks some. The sample has about 67,000 clones, roughly 80% seen once; the top ten hold 21%. The sample consisted of peripheral blood, taken on day 0 of AZD1222 vaccination. Every receptor here comes from an adult in good health.

The sample holds a few counts of this clone. This sequence joins TRBV19 and TRBJ2-7; no reliable D call. Trimming stripped 3 bases from V and 11 bases from J, with 14 bases between. This CDR3 has 12 residues. From germline, CDR1 is LNHDA and CDR2 SQIVND (reference sequence). CDR3 sequence reads: CASSIIDGGKYF. CDR3 bases: TGTGCCAGTAGTATTATTGACGGTGGGAAGTACTTC.

The V gene is TRBV4-2, the J gene TRBJ2-3; TRBD2 is a possible D gene (5 bases). CDR3 size: 19 residues. V dropped 1 base and J dropped 1 base, with 21 bases sitting between them. Germline V gene data show CDR1 as LGHNA and CDR2 as YNFKEQ. This chain's CDR3 is CASSQVGETPTPGTDTQYF. CDR3 nucleotides: TGTGCCAGCAGCCAAGTCGGGGAAACACCCACGCCCGGCACAGATACGCAGTATTTT.

CDR3 residues: CASSPGTEATYEQYF. The CDR3 DNA is TGTGCCAGCAGCCCAGGGACAGAAGCTACCTACGAGCAGTACTTC. This chain joins TRBV3-1 (or the pseudogene TRBV3-2) and TRBJ2-7, with 7 bases that match TRBD1. This CDR3 contains 15 residues. With V trimmed by 4 bases and J by 2 bases, 8 bases remained unmatched. Germline V lookup: CDR1 LGHDT, CDR2 YNNKEL (reference sequence).

The V gene is TRBV6-5, the J gene TRBJ2-6; D is perhaps TRBD1 (6 bases). Deletions cut 9 bases from V and 0 bases from J, with 12 bases between. The germline V gene has CDR1 MNHEY and CDR2 SVGAGI. The CDR3 runs to 15 residues. CDR3 sequence: CASWGLLSGANVLTF. DNA for the CDR3: TGTGCCAGTTGGGGGCTACTCTCTGGGGCCAACGTCCTGACTTTC.

The genes are TRBV14 and TRBJ1-1; maybe TRBD1 (5 bases). V dropped 0 bases and J dropped 10 bases, with 9 bases sitting between them. There are 12 residues in the CDR3. CDR1 SGHDN and CDR2 FVKESK come from the germline V gene. DNA of the CDR3: TGTGCCAGCAGCCAAGAGGTCGGGGGAGCTTTCTTT. Its translation is CASSQEVGGAFF.

The chain has TRBV28 and TRBJ2-1; either TRBD1 or TRBD2 may fit D (5 bases each). This CDR3 has 18 amino acids. The germline CDR1 and CDR2 sequences are MDHEN and SYDVKM. Trimming took 7 bases from V and 7 from J, leaving 29 bases between them. The CDR3 is CASMSHRGYRGEMNEQFF. CDR3 DNA sequence: TGTGCCAGCATGAGCCATAGGGGATACCGGGGAGAAATGAATGAGCAGTTCTTC. The complete variable domain, with remaining parts taken from reference TRBV28 and TRBJ2-1, reads DVKVTQSSRYLVKRTGEKVFLECVQDMDHENMFWYRQDPGLGLRLIYFSYDVKMKEKGDIPEGYSVSREKKERFSLILESASTNQTSMYLCASMSHRGYRGEMNEQFFGPGTRLTVL.

V and J are TRBV7-2 and TRBJ2-3; maybe TRBD1 (5 bases). This CDR3 is built from 14 residues. The ends were cut back, 1 base at V and 5 bases at J, with 10 bases in the middle. In germline, CDR1 is SGHTA, CDR2 FQGNSA. CDR3 DNA sequence: TGTGCCAGCAGCTTAGATCCAGGGATAGATACGCAGTATTTT. This sequence encodes CASSLDPGIDTQYF.

Only a few counts were recorded for this clone. This rearrangement joins TRBV4-3 to TRBJ1-6; possibly TRBD1 for D (5 bases). The ends were cut back, 0 bases at V and 13 bases at J, with 19 bases in the middle. From germline, CDR1 is LGHNA and CDR2 YSLEER. The CDR3 has 16 residues. Here the CDR3 DNA reads TGCGCCAGCAGCCAAGATCAGGCGGGGACGGGATCTCCCCTCCACTTT. Residues: CASSQDQAGTGSPLHF.

This chain links TRBV6-5 with TRBJ2-5; D possibly corresponds to TRBD1 (6 bases). The CDR3 runs 14 residues. Germline assignment: CDR1 MNHEY and CDR2 SVGAGI. V lost 7 bases and J lost 5, with 17 bases in between. This chain's CDR3 is CASTTRTEKETQYF. The CDR3 DNA reads as TGTGCCAGCACTACCAGGACAGAAAAGGAGACCCAGTACTTC.

The chain employs TRBV28 and TRBJ2-3, with D perhaps matching TRBD1 (6 bases). Germline V gene sequence: CDR1 MDHEN, CDR2 SYDVKM. Trimming took off 6 bases at V and 7 bases at J, with 14 bases between the two ends. This CDR3 is 13 amino acids long. CDR3 nucleotides: TGTGCCAGCAGGAACAGGGACGCGAATACGCAGTATTTT. It specifies CASRNRDANTQYF.

The CDR3 region is CACAPREKLFF. The DNA of the CDR3 is TGTGCCTGCGCCCCAAGGGAAAAACTGTTTTTT. The chain employs TRBV30 and TRBJ1-4; D gene uncertain. Looked up from germline, CDR1 is GTSNPN and CDR2 is SVGIG (reference sequence). V dropped 6 bases and J dropped 8 bases, with 10 bases sitting between them. CDR3 length: 11 amino acids.

This clone was recorded once. This chain connects TRBV30 to TRBJ2-2; D gene ambiguous. CDR1 GTSNPN and CDR2 SVGIG come from the germline V gene (reference sequence). V was trimmed by 3 bases and J by 1 base, leaving 15 bases between them. This CDR3 comprises 16 residues. CDR3 sequence reads: CAWREGSGLNTGELFF. CDR3 DNA sequence: TGTGCCTGGAGGGAAGGTAGTGGATTGAACACCGGGGAGCTGTTTTTT.

The chain is built from TRBV19 and TRBJ1-2; 7 bases line up with TRBD1. The germline CDR1 and CDR2 sequences are LNHDA and SQIVND (reference sequence). V was clipped by 3 bases and J by 4 bases; unmatched bases: 8. CDR3 length equals 15 residues. This chain's CDR3 is CASSMFGQAGYGYTF. The CDR3 DNA reads as TGTGCCAGTAGTATGTTCGGACAGGCTGGCTATGGCTACACCTTC. The entire variable domain, with the rest obtained from reference TRBV19 and TRBJ1-2, is as follows: DGGITQSPKYLFRKEGQNVTLSCEQNLNHDAMYWYRQDPGQGLRLIYYSQIVNDFQKGDIAEGYSVSREKKESFPLTVTSAQKNPTAFYLCASSMFGQAGYGYTFGSGTRLTVV.

The chain uses TRBV11-2 and TRBJ2-5; D may be TRBD2 (6 bases). With 4 bases removed from V and 1 base from J, the gap between germline ends came to 10 bases. CDR3 length equals 14 residues. Per the germline V gene, CDR1 is SGHAT and CDR2 is FQNNGV. This CDR3 reads CASSSAGGQETQYF. The CDR3 DNA reads as TGTGCCAGCAGCTCCGCCGGGGGCCAAGAGACCCAGTACTTC.

This rearrangement joins TRBV5-5 to TRBJ2-5, with 8 bases identical to TRBD2. This CDR3 has 19 residues. The trim removed 1 base at V and 2 bases at J, leaving 16 bases unmatched. CDR1 is SGHKS and CDR2 is YYEKEE in the germline V gene (reference sequence). DNA for the CDR3: TGTGCCAGCAGCTTGTCCCCCCTGGTAGCGGGGCTTCCACAAGAGACCCAGTACTTC. Translation gives CASSLSPLVAGLPQETQYF. The whole variable domain, filled in from reference TRBV5-5 and TRBJ2-5, reads DAGVTQSPTHLIKTRGQQVTLRCSPISGHKSVSWYQQVLGQGPQFIFQYYEKEERGRGNFPDRFSARQFPNYSSELNVNALLLGDSALYLCASSLSPLVAGLPQETQYFGPGTRLLVL.

The rearrangement joins TRBV27 to TRBJ1-2; the D gene is possibly TRBD1 (5 bases). CDR1 is MNHEY, CDR2 SMNVEV, per germline (reference sequence). Trimming stripped 1 base from V and 5 bases from J, with 8 bases between. The CDR3 sequence is 13 residues long. The CDR3 region has the DNA TGTGCCAGCAGTTTATACGGGGGATATGGCTACACCTTC. Translated: CASSLYGGYGYTF.

The V and J genes are TRBV27 and TRBJ1-4; TRBD1 matches 7 bases. Germline CDR1 reads MNHEY; CDR2 reads SMNVEV (reference sequence). The CDR3 covers 13 residues. The junction had 12 bases not matched to a gene; V was cut back by 5 bases and J by 15 bases. This chain's CDR3 is CASSQARGSSVFF. The CDR3 DNA is TGTGCCAGCAGTCAAGCCAGGGGGAGTTCGGTGTTTTTT.

In this sample, this clone turned up once. This chain uses TRBV9 with TRBJ2-3, with D possibly being TRBD2 (5 bases). The CDR3 sequence is 15 residues long. The germline V gene encodes CDR1 SGDLS and CDR2 YYNGEE. The V end lost 0 bases, the J end lost 2 bases, and 10 bases lay between the germline ends. The CDR3 spells CASSVATTSTDTQYF. The CDR3 DNA sequence: TGTGCCAGCAGCGTAGCGACTACTTCCACAGATACGCAGTATTTT.

The chain employs TRBV6-6 and TRBJ1-4; TRBD1 might be the D (6 bases). The CDR3 loop spans 13 amino acids. Germline CDR1 and CDR2: MNHNY and SVGAGI (reference sequence). Trimming left V 9 bases short and J 6 bases short, with 14 bases between. CDR3 sequence (DNA): TGTGCCAGTCGAGACAGGATAGATGAAAAACTGTTTTTT. Its translation: CASRDRIDEKLFF.

The V call is TRBV10-3, the J call TRBJ2-5; 8 bases fit TRBD2. CDR1 and CDR2 (germline): ENHRY, SYGVKD. This CDR3 spans 15 amino acids. Trimming at V came to 2 bases and at J to 5 bases, leaving 7 bases not matched to a gene. Here the CDR3 DNA reads TGTGCCATCAGTGAGCGGACGACGGGAGGGGAGACCCAGTACTTC. Amino acids: CAISERTTGGETQYF.